This TCR beta chain was retrieved from a study of cytomegalovirus exposure and HLA in healthy donors. A multiplex PCR was run with 60 Vbeta primers and 13 Jbeta primers. Sequencing used immunoSEQ multiplex PCR; TCRdb keeps in-frame clones, though not all of them. The data contain 90,000 to 150,000 clones, about 81% of them seen just once; the ten biggest clones take up 1.5% to 2%. This clone was found a few times. Its antigen is unidentified. Overall study findings and caveats: Most TCR beta V segments were productive about 87% or about 30% of the time in an earlier analysis.

Sample: PBMCs. This clonotype was sampled from a middle-aged man in good health and CMV-seronegative.

CDR3 amino acids: CASSPQGTGELFF. CDR3 nucleotides: TGTGCCAGCAGCCCACAGGGTACCGGGGAGCTGTTTTTT. The chain employs TRBV7-3 and TRBJ2-2; the D gene is possibly TRBD1 (6 bases). The germline V and J ends were trimmed by 5 bases and 5 bases, with 9 bases remaining between them. The CDR3 runs 13 residues. Germline CDR1 and CDR2: SGHTA and FQGTGA.